This T cell receptor (beta chain) originates from a study of regulatory T cells in long-lasting Graves disease. Time point specified: newly diagnosed GD, antithyroid drugs for less than 3 months. The TCR library used RNA extracted from PBMCs. The CDR3 runs 17 residues. CDR1 and CDR2 from the germline V gene are LGHDT and YNNKEL (reference sequence). V lost 4 bases, J lost 6 bases, and 23 bases lay in between. The authors built TCR beta libraries using iRepertoire HTBI primers and Arm-PCR of CDR3 regions. TCRdb redid the calling of the multiplex PCR reads with MiXCR, one entry per CDR3 protein. In the table there are 620,000 or so distinct CDR3 sequences, approximately 15% of which are singletons. The same sample was also studied in work on T cells in Graves' hyperthyroidism and ophthalmopathy.

This TCR was sampled from a woman aged 30 to 39 with Graves disease. Sequenced material: peripheral blood mononuclear cells (PBMCs), taken at new diagnosis, from a patient treated with antithyroid drugs. This sequence joins TRBV3-1 and TRBJ2-3; perhaps TRBD1 as D (7 bases). This CDR3 is CASSPDQGGARTDTQYF. CDR3 nucleotide sequence: TGTGCCAGCAGCCCAGACCAGGGGGGAGCAAGAACGGATACGCAGTATTTT.